This TCR beta chain was sequenced during a study of blood T cell repertoires in COVID-19. Study as a whole: Spain, Italy and the United States supplied samples that represented acute and convalescent COVID-19. PBMCs, B-cell-depleted T cells, or T cells were the source of the cDNA or gDNA that made up the material.

Study processing details: Estimation of nucleated cell counts relied on the amplification of reference gene primers. Only in-frame clones appear in the TCRdb table, and some are missing; sequencing was by immunoSEQ multiplex PCR. V and J calls and clone size come straight from that table; D and trimming were deduced from the DNA. The sample lists around 260,000 clones; about 85% were seen once. This clone was observed a handful of times. In germline, CDR1 is SGHRS, CDR2 YFSETQ. V trimming: 0 bases; J trimming: 14 bases; junction bases outside the gene matches: 10. The CDR3 has 15 residues. Sequenced sample: peripheral blood. The chain combines TRBV5-1 with TRBJ1-6, with TRBD1 matching over 8 bases. This sequence was found in a human donor with COVID-19, enrolled during active disease. The donor label of this sample is uncertain. The chain's CDR3 is CASSLGGTGLGALHF. For the CDR3, the DNA is TGCGCCAGCAGCTTGGGCGGGACAGGCCTCGGGGCCCTCCACTTT. The variable domain in full, with the rest retrieved from reference TRBV5-1 and TRBJ1-6, is KAGVTQTPRYLIKTRGQQVTLSCSPISGHRSVSWYQQTPGQGLQFLFEYFSETQRNKGNFPGRFSGRQFSNSRSEMNVSTLELGDSALYLCASSLGGTGLGALHFGNGTRLTVT.